This passage covers 9 T cell receptor beta chains from one sample sequenced in a study of control samples from healthy donors and cancer patients. The table came from immunoSEQ multiplex PCR; TCRdb's copy has only in-frame clones and leaves some out. The profile covers roughly 370,000 clones, with around nine tenths appearing a single time and around 6.4% taken by the ten largest. Sequencing was done on a sample of PBMCs. The receptors were sampled from a man between 40 and 49 years old with head and neck cancer.

The chain combines TRBV19 with TRBJ2-7; tentative D call: TRBD1 (6 bases). Germline V gene lookup returns CDR1 LNHDA and CDR2 SQIVND (reference sequence). Deletions cut 6 bases from V and 0 bases from J, with 12 bases between. CDR3 length: 14 amino acids. Written as DNA, the CDR3 is TGTGCCAGTAGGAGCGACAGGACCTCCTACGAGCAGTACTTC. Translating gives CASRSDRTSYEQYF.

This rearrangement joins TRBV3-1 (or the pseudogene TRBV3-2) to TRBJ2-3; D is possibly TRBD1 (5 bases). Between the trimmed V and J ends, which lost 4 bases and 3 bases, there was a span of 17 bases. The CDR3 has 16 residues. Germline V gives CDR1 LGHDT, CDR2 YNNKEL (reference sequence). The CDR3 is CASSPMGPSRTDTQYF. In DNA form, the CDR3 reads TGTGCCAGCAGCCCTATGGGGCCCAGTCGTACAGATACGCAGTATTTT.

The V gene is TRBV10-3, the J gene TRBJ2-7; 11 bases match TRBD2. Germline V CDR1 and CDR2: ENHRY, SYGVKD. This CDR3 spans 15 amino acids. The V gene end was trimmed by 5 bases and the J gene end by 2 bases; junction bases not matched to a gene: 5. The CDR3 sequence: CAISMTSGKTYEQYF. In nucleotides, the CDR3 is TGTGCCATCAGTATGACTAGCGGGAAGACCTACGAGCAGTACTTC.

The chain joins TRBV30 to TRBJ2-7; TRBD1 agrees at 9 bases. The V segment lost 1 base and the J segment 3 bases; nucleotides outside the gene matches: 10. The CDR3 is made up of 16 amino acids. Per the germline V gene, CDR1 is GTSNPN and CDR2 is SVGIG (reference sequence). This CDR3 is CAWSAPDRGLYYEQYF. In nucleotides, the CDR3 is TGTGCCTGGAGTGCCCCGGACAGGGGACTCTACTACGAGCAGTACTTC.

The chain has TRBV19 and TRBJ1-2; D may be TRBD1 (5 bases). CDR1 is LNHDA, CDR2 SQIVND, per germline (reference sequence). The CDR3 extends over 16 amino acids. The ends were cut back, 4 bases at V and 8 bases at J, with 23 bases in the middle. CDR3 sequence: CASSTQRAGTLEGYTF. The CDR3 region has the DNA TGTGCCAGTAGTACCCAGAGGGCAGGGACCTTGGAGGGCTACACCTTC.

This sequence joins TRBV2 and TRBJ1-6, with 8 bases fitting TRBD1. The CDR3 loop spans 16 amino acids. Trimming cost V 3 bases and J 1 base; bases outside gene matches: 2. Germline loops: CDR1 SNHLY, CDR2 FYNNEI. CDR3 nucleotides: TGTGCCAGCAGTGATTACAGGGGGTCCTATAATTCACCCCTCCACTTT. This encodes CASSDYRGSYNSPLHF.

V gene TRBV6-2 or TRBV6-3 combines with J gene TRBJ1-5, with D possibly matching TRBD1 (5 bases). V was clipped by 5 bases and J by 2 bases, with 28 bases between them. CDR1 and CDR2 (germline): MNHEY, SVGEGT. CDR3 size: 20 residues. CDR3 region: CASSSPPGTISRGGNQPQHF. CDR3 DNA sequence: TGTGCCAGCAGTAGCCCCCCCGGGACTATATCGAGGGGCGGCAATCAGCCCCAGCATTTT.

The V call is TRBV3-1 (or the pseudogene TRBV3-2), the J call TRBJ1-4; D gene ambiguous. The CDR3 runs 15 residues. V shed 5 bases and J shed 6 bases, with 16 bases lying between them. Germline CDR1 reads LGHDT; CDR2 reads YNNKEL (reference sequence). The DNA of the CDR3 is TGTGCCAGCAGCAAACACGATTGGGTGGATGAAAAACTGTTTTTT. Amino acids: CASSKHDWVDEKLFF.

The chain has TRBV5-1 and TRBJ2-2; D is uncertain. Germline V gene data show CDR1 as SGHRS and CDR2 as YFSETQ. V shed 0 bases and J shed 4 bases, with 13 bases lying between them. The CDR3 has 16 amino acids. CDR3 sequence: CASSLDVAFSTGELFF. Here the CDR3 DNA reads TGCGCCAGCAGCTTGGATGTTGCATTTTCCACCGGGGAGCTGTTTTTT.